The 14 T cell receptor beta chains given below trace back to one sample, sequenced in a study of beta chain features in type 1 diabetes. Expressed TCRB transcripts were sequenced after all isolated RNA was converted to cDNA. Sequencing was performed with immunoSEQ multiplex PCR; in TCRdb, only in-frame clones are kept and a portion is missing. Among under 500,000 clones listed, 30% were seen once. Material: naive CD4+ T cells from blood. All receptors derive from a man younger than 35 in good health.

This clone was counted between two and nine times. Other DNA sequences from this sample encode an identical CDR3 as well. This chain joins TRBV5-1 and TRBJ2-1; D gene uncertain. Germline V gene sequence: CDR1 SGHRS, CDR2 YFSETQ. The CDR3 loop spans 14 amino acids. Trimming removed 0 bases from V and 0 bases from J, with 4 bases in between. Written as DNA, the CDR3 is TGCGCCAGCAGCTTGGAGAGCTCCTACAATGAGCAGTTCTTC. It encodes CASSLESSYNEQFF.

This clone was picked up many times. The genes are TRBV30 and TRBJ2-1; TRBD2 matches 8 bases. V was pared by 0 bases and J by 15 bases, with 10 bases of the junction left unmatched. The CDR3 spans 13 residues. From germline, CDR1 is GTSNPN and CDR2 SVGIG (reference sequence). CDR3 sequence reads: CAWSVRGGQPLFF. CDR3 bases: TGTGCCTGGAGTGTACGGGGGGGCCAGCCCCTGTTCTTC.

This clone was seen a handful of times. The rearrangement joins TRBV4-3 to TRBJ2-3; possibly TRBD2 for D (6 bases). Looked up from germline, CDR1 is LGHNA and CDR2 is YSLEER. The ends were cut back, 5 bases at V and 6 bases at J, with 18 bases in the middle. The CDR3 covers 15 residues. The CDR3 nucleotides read TGCGCCAGCAGCATGCGGGGAGCGGCTCTTGATACGCAGTATTTT. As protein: CASSMRGAALDTQYF.

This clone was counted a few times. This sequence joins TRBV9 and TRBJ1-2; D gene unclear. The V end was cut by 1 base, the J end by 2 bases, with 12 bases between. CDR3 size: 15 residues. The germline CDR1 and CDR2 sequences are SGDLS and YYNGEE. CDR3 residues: CASSVLGSANYGYTF. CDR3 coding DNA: TGTGCCAGCAGCGTACTCGGCTCAGCAAACTATGGCTACACCTTC. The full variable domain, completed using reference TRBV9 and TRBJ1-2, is DSGVTQTPKHLITATGQRVTLRCSPRSGDLSVYWYQQSLDQGLQFLIQYYNGEERAKGNILERFSAQQFPDLHSELNLSSLELGDSALYFCASSVLGSANYGYTFGSGTRLTVV.

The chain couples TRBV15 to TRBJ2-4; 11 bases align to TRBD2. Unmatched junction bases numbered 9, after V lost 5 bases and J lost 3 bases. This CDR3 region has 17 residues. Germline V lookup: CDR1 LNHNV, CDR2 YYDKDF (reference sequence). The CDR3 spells CATSGQGLADRKNIQYF. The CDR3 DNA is TGTGCCACCAGCGGCCAGGGACTAGCGGACCGCAAAAACATTCAGTACTTC.

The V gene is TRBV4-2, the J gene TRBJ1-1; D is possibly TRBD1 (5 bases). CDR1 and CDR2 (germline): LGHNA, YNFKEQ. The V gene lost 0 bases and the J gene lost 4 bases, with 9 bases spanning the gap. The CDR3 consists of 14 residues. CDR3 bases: TGTGCCAGCAGCCAAGATTGGGGGGGCACTGAAGCTTTCTTT. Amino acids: CASSQDWGGTEAFF.

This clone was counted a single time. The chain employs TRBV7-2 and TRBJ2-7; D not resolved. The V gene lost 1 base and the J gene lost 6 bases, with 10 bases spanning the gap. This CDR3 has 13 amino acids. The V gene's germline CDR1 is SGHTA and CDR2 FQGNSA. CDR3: CASSLVSHLEQYF. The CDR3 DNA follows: TGTGCCAGCAGCTTAGTTTCCCATCTCGAGCAGTACTTC.

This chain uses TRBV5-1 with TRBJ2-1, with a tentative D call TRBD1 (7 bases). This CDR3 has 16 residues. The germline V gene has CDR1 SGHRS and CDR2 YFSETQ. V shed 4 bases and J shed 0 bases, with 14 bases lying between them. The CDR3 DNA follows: TGCGCCAGCAGCGCGGGACAGCCGAGCTCCTACAATGAGCAGTTCTTC. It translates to CASSAGQPSSYNEQFF.

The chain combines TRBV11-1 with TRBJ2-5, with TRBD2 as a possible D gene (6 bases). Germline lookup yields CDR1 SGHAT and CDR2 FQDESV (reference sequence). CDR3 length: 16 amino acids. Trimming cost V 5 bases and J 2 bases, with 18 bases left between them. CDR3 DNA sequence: TGTGCCAGCAGCGCCAGGGTTAGCGGCGTTCAAGAGACCCAGTACTTC. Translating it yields CASSARVSGVQETQYF.

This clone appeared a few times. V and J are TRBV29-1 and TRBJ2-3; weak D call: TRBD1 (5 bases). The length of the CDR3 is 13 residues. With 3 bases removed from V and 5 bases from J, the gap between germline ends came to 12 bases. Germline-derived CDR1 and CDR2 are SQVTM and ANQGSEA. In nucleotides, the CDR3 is TGCAGCGTTGATAGGGGAAACGAAGATACGCAGTATTTT. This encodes CSVDRGNEDTQYF.

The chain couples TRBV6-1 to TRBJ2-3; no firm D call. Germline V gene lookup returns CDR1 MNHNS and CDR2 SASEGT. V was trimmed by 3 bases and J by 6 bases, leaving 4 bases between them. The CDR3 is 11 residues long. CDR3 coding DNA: TGTGCCAGCAGTGAGCCGGATACGCAGTATTTT. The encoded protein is CASSEPDTQYF.

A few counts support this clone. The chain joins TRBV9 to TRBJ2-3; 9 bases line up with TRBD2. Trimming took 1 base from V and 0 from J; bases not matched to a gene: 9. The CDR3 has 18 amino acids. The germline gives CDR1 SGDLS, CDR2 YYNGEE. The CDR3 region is CASSVNSLGLASTDTQYF. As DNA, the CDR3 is TGTGCCAGCAGCGTAAACAGTCTAGGACTAGCGAGCACAGATACGCAGTATTTT. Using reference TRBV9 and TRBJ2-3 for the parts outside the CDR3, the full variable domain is DSGVTQTPKHLITATGQRVTLRCSPRSGDLSVYWYQQSLDQGLQFLIQYYNGEERAKGNILERFSAQQFPDLHSELNLSSLELGDSALYFCASSVNSLGLASTDTQYFGPGTRLTVL.

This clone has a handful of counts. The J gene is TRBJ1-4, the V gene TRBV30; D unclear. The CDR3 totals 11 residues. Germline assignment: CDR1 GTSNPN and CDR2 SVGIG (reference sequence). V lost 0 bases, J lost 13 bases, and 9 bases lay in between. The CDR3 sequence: CAWSVRWRLFF. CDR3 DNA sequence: TGTGCCTGGAGTGTACGGTGGAGACTGTTTTTT.

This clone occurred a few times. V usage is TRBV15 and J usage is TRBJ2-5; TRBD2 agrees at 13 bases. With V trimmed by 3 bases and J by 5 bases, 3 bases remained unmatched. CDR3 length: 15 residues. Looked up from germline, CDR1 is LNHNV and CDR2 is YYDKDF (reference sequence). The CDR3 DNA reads TGTGCCACCAGCAGGCCGGGACTAGCGGGGGAGACCCAGTACTTC. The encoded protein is CATSRPGLAGETQYF.